This entry features one T cell receptor beta chain sequence. Its antigen remains unidentified. PCR amplification relied on 60 Vbeta primers (plus 13 Jbeta primers). As originally analysed: Later, 80 million or so unique TCR beta chains were counted in an analysis, and roughly 11 million of them were shared. Method: immunoSEQ multiplex PCR; TCRdb's copy keeps in-frame clones and lacks some. Clonal size and the V and J genes are those of that table, whereas D and trimming came from the DNA. This repertoire shows 200,000 or so clones, roughly 80% found once; its top ten account for 0.22%. Healthy bone marrow donors supplied every sample. CDR1 and CDR2 (germline): SEHNR, FQNEAQ (reference sequence). The V end lost 8 bases, the J end lost 2 bases, and 7 bases lay between the germline ends. The CDR3 is 13 amino acids. This entry is derived from a study of cytomegalovirus exposure and HLA in healthy donors.

Overall study findings and caveats: Immune exposure data for these donors was limited to CMV serostatus. Later work found most CMV-associated TCR beta chains apparently HLA-restricted.

The chain joins TRBV7-9 to TRBJ2-6, with a weak D call TRBD2 (5 bases). This clonotype originated in a girl aged 2 to 9 in good health and CMV-seronegative. Sequencing was carried out using PBMCs. This CDR3 is CASSEAGANVLTF. The CDR3 DNA follows: TGTGCCAGCTCGGAGGCTGGGGCCAACGTCCTGACTTTC.